This is a list of T cell receptor beta chains from one sample in a study of shared clonotypes between healthy human individuals. Some clones are missing from TCRdb's copy, which holds only in-frame ones; the method was immunoSEQ multiplex PCR. The repertoire holds roughly 1,500,000 clones, with 98% as singletons. Sequencing was performed on naive CD4+ T cells sorted from blood. All receptors come from a man aged 30-40 years in good health. Both conserved end residues are part of each CDR3. Fields, in order: CDR3 protein, V gene, D gene. The D gene is left open where the match is weak.

CDR3 protein: CATSPQGVIAPLTDTQYF; V gene: TRBV15; D gene: .
CDR3 protein: CASSWPGLAGAGSYEQYF; V gene: TRBV7-2; D gene: TRBD2
CDR3 protein: CASSLAGTSRDEQYF; V gene: TRBV6-5; D gene: TRBD2
CDR3 protein: CASSPYRLYNQPQHF; V gene: TRBV27; D gene: .
CDR3 protein: CASSGGRRGYNEQFF; V gene: TRBV7-2; D gene: .
CDR3 protein: CASSQWGGDGYTF; V gene: TRBV28; D gene: .
CDR3 protein: CASSLTASGRFYEQYF; V gene: TRBV28; D gene: TRBD2
CDR3 protein: CASSPFPLSGSRYEQYF; V gene: TRBV18; D gene: TRBD2
CDR3 protein: CAISDPGLAASGHNEQFF; V gene: TRBV10-3; D gene: TRBD2
CDR3 protein: CASSTGPNQPQHF; V gene: TRBV19; D gene: .
CDR3 protein: CASSLEGYTF; V gene: TRBV7-9; D gene: .
CDR3 protein: CASSFGAGGPVNEQFF; V gene: TRBV5-4; D gene: TRBD2
CDR3 protein: CASSPQVRPSGANVLTF; V gene: TRBV9; D gene: .
CDR3 protein: CAIRDRGGDEQFF; V gene: TRBV10-3; D gene: TRBD1
CDR3 protein: CASSSTKTGQETQYF; V gene: TRBV5-4; D gene: .
CDR3 protein: CASTNRDGYEQYF; V gene: TRBV7-9; D gene: .
CDR3 protein: CASSFWESGGNYGYTF; V gene: TRBV7-9; D gene: .
CDR3 protein: CASRTTGELFF; V gene: TRBV19; D gene: .
CDR3 protein: CASSAGTGGIEQYF; V gene: TRBV6-1; D gene: TRBD1
CDR3 protein: CASSYTSGYYEQYF; V gene: TRBV27; D gene: .
CDR3 protein: CASSTIQGRRGTGELFF; V gene: TRBV11-2; D gene: .
CDR3 protein: CASSPTSGRADTQYF; V gene: TRBV27; D gene: TRBD2
CDR3 protein: CASRATGGPETQYF; V gene: TRBV6-6; D gene: TRBD2